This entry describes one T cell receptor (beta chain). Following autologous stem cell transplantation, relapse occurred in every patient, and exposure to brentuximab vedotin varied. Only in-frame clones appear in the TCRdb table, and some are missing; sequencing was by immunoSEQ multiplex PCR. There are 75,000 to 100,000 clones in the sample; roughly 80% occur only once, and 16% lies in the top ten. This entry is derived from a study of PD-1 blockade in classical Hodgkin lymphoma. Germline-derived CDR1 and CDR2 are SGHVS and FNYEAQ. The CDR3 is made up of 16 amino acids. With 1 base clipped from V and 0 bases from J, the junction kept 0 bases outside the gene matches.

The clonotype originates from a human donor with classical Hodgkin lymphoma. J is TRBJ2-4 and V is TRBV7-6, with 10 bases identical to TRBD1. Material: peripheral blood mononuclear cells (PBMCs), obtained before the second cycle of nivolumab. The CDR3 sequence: CASSLGTGGAKNIQYF. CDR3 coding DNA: TGTGCCAGCAGCTTAGGGACAGGGGGAGCCAAAAACATTCAGTACTTC.